Below, 15 T cell receptor beta chains from the same sample are listed, as sequenced in a study of cytomegalovirus exposure and HLA in healthy donors. PCR involved 60 Vbeta and 13 Jbeta primers. This table comes from immunoSEQ multiplex PCR, and its TCRdb copy is limited to in-frame clones, with some not included. The sample yields fewer than 85,000 clones, roughly 79% seen once. The specimen was PBMCs. These receptors came from a man in his late teens or twenties in good health and CMV-seropositive.

This clone has a single count. The chain employs TRBV5-5 and TRBJ2-7; TRBD1 matches at 7 bases. The CDR3 runs 13 residues. CDR1 SGHKS and CDR2 YYEKEE come from the germline V gene (reference sequence). V dropped 7 bases and J dropped 4; count of bases not matched to a gene: 8. CDR3 protein: CASGLGRGYEQYF. CDR3 coding DNA: TGTGCCAGCGGATTGGGCAGGGGGTACGAGCAGTACTTC. Full variable domain (outside the CDR3, taken from reference TRBV5-5 and TRBJ2-7): DAGVTQSPTHLIKTRGQQVTLRCSPISGHKSVSWYQQVLGQGPQFIFQYYEKEERGRGNFPDRFSARQFPNYSSELNVNALLLGDSALYLCASGLGRGYEQYFGPGTRLTVT.

V gene TRBV2 combines with J gene TRBJ2-1, with 7 positions matching TRBD2. Germline lookup yields CDR1 SNHLY and CDR2 FYNNEI. The CDR3 is 14 amino acids. The junction had 8 bases not matched to a gene; V was cut back by 7 bases and J by 5 bases. CDR3 nucleotide sequence: TGTGCCAGCAATGGGGACTACCGAGACAATGAGCAGTTCTTC. Protein product: CASNGDYRDNEQFF.

This chain joins TRBV11-2 and TRBJ1-2; D perhaps matches TRBD1 (6 bases). V was trimmed by 5 bases and J by 1 base, leaving 11 bases between them. The germline V gene encodes CDR1 SGHAT and CDR2 FQNNGV. CDR3 length: 14 residues. DNA of the CDR3: TGTGCCAGCAGCAGGACAGACGATAACTATGGCTACACCTTC. Residues: CASSRTDDNYGYTF. The full variable domain, rest sourced from reference TRBV11-2 and TRBJ1-2, is EAGVAQSPRYKIIEKRQSVAFWCNPISGHATLYWYQQILGQGPKLLIQFQNNGVVDDSQLPKDRFSAERLKGVDSTLKIQPAKLEDSAVYLCASSRTDDNYGYTFGSGTRLTVV.

The chain links TRBV9 to TRBJ2-1, with 7 bases that match TRBD2. The germline V gene has CDR1 SGDLS and CDR2 YYNGEE. Unmatched junction bases numbered 7, after V lost 0 bases and J lost 7 bases. This CDR3 has 15 residues. This CDR3 is CASSVGQKLANEQFF. CDR3 bases: TGTGCCAGCAGCGTAGGGCAGAAACTAGCGAATGAGCAGTTCTTC.

This chain connects TRBV4-1 to TRBJ2-7; D not certain. Looked up from germline, CDR1 is MGHRA and CDR2 is YSYEKL. The CDR3 is 14 amino acids. V gave up 8 bases and J gave up 3 bases, with 17 bases separating them. The CDR3 is CASARYSTDYEQYF. DNA of the CDR3: TGCGCCAGCGCACGATACTCAACAGACTACGAGCAGTACTTC.

V gene TRBV28 combines with J gene TRBJ1-2, with no clear D. Per germline, CDR1 MDHEN and CDR2 SYDVKM. The V and J ends lost 8 bases and 0 bases respectively, with 13 bases between them. The CDR3 spans 14 residues. The CDR3 here is CASYLHGANYGYTF. The CDR3 bases are TGTGCCAGCTACCTACACGGAGCTAACTATGGCTACACCTTC.

The chain recombines TRBV29-1 with TRBJ1-1; D unclear. Germline V gene sequence: CDR1 SQVTM, CDR2 ANQGSEA. The V gene lost 1 base and the J gene lost 2 bases, with 5 bases spanning the gap. The CDR3 consists of 12 residues. The CDR3 loop reads CSVEGPNTEAFF. CDR3 DNA: TGCAGCGTTGAAGGGCCCAACACTGAAGCTTTCTTT.

V and J are TRBV11-2 and TRBJ1-5; 7 bases match TRBD1. Germline assignment: CDR1 SGHAT and CDR2 FQNNGV. The CDR3 is 15 residues long. V lost 0 bases to trimming and J lost 5 bases; unmatched junction nucleotides: 4. The CDR3: CASSLESGGYQPQHF. The CDR3 DNA is TGTGCCAGCAGCTTAGAGTCAGGGGGTTATCAGCCCCAGCATTTT.

The genes are TRBV10-3 and TRBJ2-5; perhaps TRBD1 as D (6 bases). The CDR3 is 16 amino acids. Trimming stripped 4 bases from V and 8 bases from J, with 23 bases between. Germline values: CDR1 ENHRY, CDR2 SYGVKD. CDR3 sequence: CAISGSPGTLGETQYF. The DNA for the CDR3 is TGTGCCATCAGTGGGAGCCCCGGGACACTTGGAGAAACCCAGTACTTC.

The chain employs TRBV7-9 and TRBJ1-5; no definite D call. Germline V gene data show CDR1 as SEHNR and CDR2 as FQNEAQ (reference sequence). The CDR3 consists of 15 residues. Trimming shortened V by 5 bases and J by 0 bases, and 11 bases separated the two germline ends. CDR3 DNA: TGTGCCAGCAGCCAAGACGGGAATAGCAATCAGCCCCAGCATTTT. Its protein product is CASSQDGNSNQPQHF. Full variable domain (rest looked up from reference TRBV7-9 and TRBJ1-5): DTGVSQNPRHKITKRGQNVTFRCDPISEHNRLYWYRQTLGQGPEFLTYFQNEAQLEKSRLLSDRFSAERPKGSFSTLEIQRTEQGDSAMYLCASSQDGNSNQPQHFGDGTRLSIL.

The chain uses TRBV5-1 and TRBJ2-1; 7 nucleotides line up with TRBD2. This CDR3 has 16 amino acids. Looked up from germline, CDR1 is SGHRS and CDR2 is YFSETQ. V dropped 0 bases and J dropped 0; count of bases not matched to a gene: 3. CDR3: CASSLGGGSSYNEQFF. The CDR3 coding sequence is TGCGCCAGCAGCTTGGGGGGCGGGAGCTCCTACAATGAGCAGTTCTTC. The full variable domain, completed using reference TRBV5-1 and TRBJ2-1, is KAGVTQTPRYLIKTRGQQVTLSCSPISGHRSVSWYQQTPGQGLQFLFEYFSETQRNKGNFPGRFSGRQFSNSRSEMNVSTLELGDSALYLCASSLGGGSSYNEQFFGPGTRLTVL.

This clone came up a few times. CDR3 in amino acids: CASHPSGRPADEQFF. Written as DNA, the CDR3 is TGTGCCAGTCATCCTAGCGGGAGGCCGGCGGATGAGCAGTTCTTC. V usage is TRBV28 and J usage is TRBJ2-1, with 11 nucleotides matching TRBD2. Germline V gene data show CDR1 as MDHEN and CDR2 as SYDVKM. Losses at the gene ends were 9 bases for V and 8 bases for J; bases not matched to a gene: 12. CDR3 length: 15 amino acids.

J is TRBJ2-7 and V is TRBV5-4; 10 nucleotides align to TRBD1. V gave up 4 bases and J gave up 4 bases; unmatched junction bases: 11. The CDR3 loop spans 16 amino acids. The germline CDR1 and CDR2 sequences are SGHNT and YYREEE (reference sequence). CDR3 in amino acids: CASSRAGGQGSYEQYF. The CDR3 region has the DNA TGTGCCAGCAGCCGAGCCGGGGGACAGGGGTCGTACGAGCAGTACTTC.

V and J are TRBV5-1 and TRBJ2-1, with TRBD2 matching 7 bases. This CDR3 is built from 16 residues. J lost 10 bases, V lost 5 bases, and 18 bases had no gene match. Germline lookup yields CDR1 SGHRS and CDR2 YFSETQ. The CDR3: CASRGYPGGWSSEQFF. The CDR3 nucleotides read TGCGCCAGCAGAGGCTACCCGGGAGGATGGTCCAGCGAGCAGTTCTTC.

The rearrangement uses TRBV29-1 and TRBJ2-7; the D gene is possibly TRBD2 (6 bases). The CDR3 runs 16 residues. V lost 3 bases, J lost 4 bases, and 22 bases lay in between. Germline CDR1 and CDR2: SQVTM and ANQGSEA. CDR3: CSVEGGAENSFYEQYF. CDR3 DNA sequence: TGCAGCGTTGAGGGAGGTGCTGAAAATTCTTTTTACGAGCAGTACTTC.